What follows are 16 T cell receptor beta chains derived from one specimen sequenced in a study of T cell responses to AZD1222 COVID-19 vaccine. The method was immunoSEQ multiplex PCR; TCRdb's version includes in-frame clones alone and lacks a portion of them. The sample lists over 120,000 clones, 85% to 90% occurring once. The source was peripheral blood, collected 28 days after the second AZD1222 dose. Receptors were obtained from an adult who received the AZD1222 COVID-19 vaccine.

The CDR3 bases are TGTGCCAGCAGCTCCGGGTCGTCGGGCGAGCAGTACTTC. It yields the protein CASSSGSSGEQYF. The chain joins TRBV5-4 to TRBJ2-7; D call uncertain. The CDR3 is made up of 13 amino acids. The V gene lost 3 bases and the J gene lost 6 bases, with 13 bases spanning the gap. Germline CDR1 SGHNT, CDR2 YYREEE (reference sequence).

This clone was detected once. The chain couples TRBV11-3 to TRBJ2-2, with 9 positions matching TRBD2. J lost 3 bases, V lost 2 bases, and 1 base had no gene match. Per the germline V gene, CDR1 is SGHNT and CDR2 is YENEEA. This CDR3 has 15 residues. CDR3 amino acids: CASSLRGGDTGELFF. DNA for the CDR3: TGTGCCAGCAGCTTACGCGGGGGGGACACCGGGGAGCTGTTTTTT. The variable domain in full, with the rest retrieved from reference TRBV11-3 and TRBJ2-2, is EAGVVQSPRYKIIEKKQPVAFWCNPISGHNTLYWYLQNLGQGPELLIRYENEEAVDDSQLPKDRFSAERLKGVDSTLKIQPAELGDSAVYLCASSLRGGDTGELFFGEGSRLTVL.

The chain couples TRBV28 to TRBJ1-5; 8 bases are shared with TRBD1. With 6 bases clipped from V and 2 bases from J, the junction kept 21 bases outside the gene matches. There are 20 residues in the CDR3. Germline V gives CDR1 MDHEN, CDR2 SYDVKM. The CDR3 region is CASSPDFWTGSIIGNQPQHF. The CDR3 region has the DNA TGTGCCAGCAGCCCAGACTTCTGGACAGGGAGTATAATCGGCAATCAGCCCCAGCATTTT.

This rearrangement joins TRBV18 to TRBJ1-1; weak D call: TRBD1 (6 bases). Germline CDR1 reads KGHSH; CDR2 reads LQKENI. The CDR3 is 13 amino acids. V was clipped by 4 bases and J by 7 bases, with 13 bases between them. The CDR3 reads CASSLSVQGEAFF. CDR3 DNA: TGTGCCAGCTCACTCTCGGTACAGGGTGAAGCTTTCTTT. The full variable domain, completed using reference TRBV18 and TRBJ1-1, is NAGVMQNPRHLVRRRGQEARLRCSPMKGHSHVYWYRQLPEEGLKFMVYLQKENIIDESGMPKERFSAEFPKEGPSILRIQQVVRGDSAAYFCASSLSVQGEAFFGQGTRLTVV.

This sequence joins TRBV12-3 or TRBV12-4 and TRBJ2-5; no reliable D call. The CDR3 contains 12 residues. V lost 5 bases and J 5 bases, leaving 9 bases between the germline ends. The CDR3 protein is CASSSLGETQYF. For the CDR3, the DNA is TGTGCCAGCAGTAGCCTCGGGGAGACCCAGTACTTC.

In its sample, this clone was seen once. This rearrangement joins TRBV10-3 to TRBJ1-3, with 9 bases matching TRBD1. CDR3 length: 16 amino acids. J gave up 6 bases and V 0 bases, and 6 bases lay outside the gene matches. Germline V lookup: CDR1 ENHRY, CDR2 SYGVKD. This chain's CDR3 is CAISESYRGLENTIYF. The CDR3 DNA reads TGTGCCATCAGTGAGTCATACAGGGGGCTGGAAAACACCATATATTTT.

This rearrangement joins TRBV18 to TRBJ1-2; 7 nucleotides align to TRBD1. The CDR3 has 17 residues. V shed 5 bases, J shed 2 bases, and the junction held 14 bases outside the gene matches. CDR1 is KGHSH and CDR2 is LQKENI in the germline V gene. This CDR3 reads CASSALGPGQANYGYTF. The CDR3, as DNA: TGTGCCAGCTCAGCTCTTGGTCCCGGACAGGCCAACTATGGCTACACCTTC.

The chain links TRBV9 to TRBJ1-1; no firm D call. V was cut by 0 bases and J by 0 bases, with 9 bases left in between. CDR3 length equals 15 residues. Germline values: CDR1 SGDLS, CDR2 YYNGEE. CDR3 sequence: CASSVGPHMNTEAFF. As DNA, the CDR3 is TGTGCCAGCAGCGTAGGACCGCACATGAACACTGAAGCTTTCTTT.

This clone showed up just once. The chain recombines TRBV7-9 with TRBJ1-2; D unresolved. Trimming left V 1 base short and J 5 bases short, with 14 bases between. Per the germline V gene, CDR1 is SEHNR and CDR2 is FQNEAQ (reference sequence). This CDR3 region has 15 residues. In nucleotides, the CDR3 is TGTGCCAGCAGCTTAGGGATCGGGGATCGGTATGGCTACACCTTC. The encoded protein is CASSLGIGDRYGYTF.

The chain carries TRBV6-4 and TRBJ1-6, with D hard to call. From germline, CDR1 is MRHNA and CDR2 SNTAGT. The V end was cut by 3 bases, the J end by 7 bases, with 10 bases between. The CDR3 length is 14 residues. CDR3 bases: TGTGCCAGCAGTGAGCCGGGATTAAATTCACCCCTCCACTTT. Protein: CASSEPGLNSPLHF.

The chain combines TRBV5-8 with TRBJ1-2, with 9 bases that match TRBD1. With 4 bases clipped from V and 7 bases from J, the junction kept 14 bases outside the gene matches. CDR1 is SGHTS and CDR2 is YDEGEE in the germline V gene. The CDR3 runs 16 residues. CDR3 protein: CASSLRTGAAVGGYTF. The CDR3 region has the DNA TGTGCCAGCAGCCTCCGGACAGGGGCCGCGGTTGGTGGCTACACCTTC.

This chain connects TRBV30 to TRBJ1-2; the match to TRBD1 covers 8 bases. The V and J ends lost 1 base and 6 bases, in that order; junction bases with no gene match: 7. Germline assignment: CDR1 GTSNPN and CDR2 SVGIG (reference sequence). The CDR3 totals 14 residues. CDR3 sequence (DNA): TGTGCCTGGAGTGCGACAGGGGAAGGGGATGGCTACACCTTC. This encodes CAWSATGEGDGYTF.

CDR3 protein: CASSLVLAAQETQYF. As DNA, the CDR3 is TGTGCCAGCAGCTTAGTCCTAGCGGCCCAAGAGACCCAGTACTTC. V gene TRBV13 combines with J gene TRBJ2-5, with 7 nucleotides matching TRBD2. This CDR3 has 15 amino acids. Germline V lookup: CDR1 PRHDT, CDR2 FYEKMQ (reference sequence). V was clipped by 1 base and J by 1 base; unmatched bases: 3.

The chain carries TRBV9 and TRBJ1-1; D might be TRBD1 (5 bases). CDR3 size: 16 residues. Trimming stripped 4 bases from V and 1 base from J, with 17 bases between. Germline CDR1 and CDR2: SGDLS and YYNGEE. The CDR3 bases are TGTGCCAGCAGCCCTCAATCCGGGACGGGGAACACTGAAGCTTTCTTT. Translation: CASSPQSGTGNTEAFF. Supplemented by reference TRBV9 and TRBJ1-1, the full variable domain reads DSGVTQTPKHLITATGQRVTLRCSPRSGDLSVYWYQQSLDQGLQFLIQYYNGEERAKGNILERFSAQQFPDLHSELNLSSLELGDSALYFCASSPQSGTGNTEAFFGQGTRLTVV.

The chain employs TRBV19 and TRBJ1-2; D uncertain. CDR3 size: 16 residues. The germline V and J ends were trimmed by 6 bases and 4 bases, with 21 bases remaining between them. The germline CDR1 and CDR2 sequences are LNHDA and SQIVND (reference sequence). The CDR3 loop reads CASSSVPGSVSYGYTF. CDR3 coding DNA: TGTGCCAGTAGCTCCGTCCCCGGGTCGGTTTCCTATGGCTACACCTTC. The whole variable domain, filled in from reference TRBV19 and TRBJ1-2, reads DGGITQSPKYLFRKEGQNVTLSCEQNLNHDAMYWYRQDPGQGLRLIYYSQIVNDFQKGDIAEGYSVSREKKESFPLTVTSAQKNPTAFYLCASSSVPGSVSYGYTFGSGTRLTVV.

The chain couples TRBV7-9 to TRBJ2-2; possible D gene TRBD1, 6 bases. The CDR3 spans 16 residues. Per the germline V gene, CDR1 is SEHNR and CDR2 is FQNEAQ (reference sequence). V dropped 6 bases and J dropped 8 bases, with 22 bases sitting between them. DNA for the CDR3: TGTGCCAGCAGTCCTACCCGATGGGGGACACCGGGGGAGCTGTTTTTT. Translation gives CASSPTRWGTPGELFF.